Here is one T cell receptor (beta chain) with its context. This sample was included in a study of T cell responses to AZD1222 COVID-19 vaccine. Germline assignment: CDR1 SGHKS and CDR2 YYEKEE (reference sequence). The CDR3 has 18 amino acids. The ends lost 1 base at V and 0 bases at J; junction bases unmatched: 11. Only in-frame clones appear in the TCRdb table, and some are missing; sequencing was by immunoSEQ multiplex PCR. This sample yields approximately 160,000 clones, of which 91% are seen a single time; 4% to 5.5% belongs to the top ten. This TCR came from an adult in good health. This material consisted of peripheral blood, taken on day 0 of AZD1222 vaccination. V gene TRBV5-5 combines with J gene TRBJ2-7; 9 nucleotides agree with TRBD1. CDR3 amino acids: CASSLSPSPTGGSYEQYF. The DNA of the CDR3 is TGTGCCAGCAGCTTGTCCCCGTCGCCGACAGGGGGCTCCTACGAGCAGTACTTC.